The 24 T cell receptor beta chains below come from one sample, sequenced in a study of identical twins (dated by TCRdb to the mid-2010s). Library creation used 5' RACE. The data were produced on an Illumina HiSeq 2000. TCRdb ran its own pipeline on the public reads, namely fastp trimming at Q25 and MiXCR clone calling, and kept in-frame beta chains. Identical CDR3 proteins give one entry, which carries the most common genes and DNA. Present in this sample are approximately 530,000 distinct CDR3 sequences, about 20% of which were seen just once. The top ten constitute approximately 0.5% of the sample. Another study also made use of these data, one on yellow fever vaccine responses in identical twins.

The sample consisted of CD4+ T cells sorted from blood. The receptors here all came from a young woman in good health.

The V and J genes are TRBV2 and TRBJ1-6, with D perhaps matching TRBD1 (6 bases). The CDR3 sequence is 14 residues long. V was trimmed by 4 bases and J by 7 bases, leaving 11 bases between them. The V gene's germline CDR1 is SNHLY and CDR2 FYNNEI. Written as DNA, the CDR3 is TGTGCCAGCAGTGGCCAGGGGCCAAATTCACCCCTCCACTTT. Residues: CASSGQGPNSPLHF.

This clonotype was observed a handful of times. The chain carries TRBV2 and TRBJ2-1, with 8 nucleotides matching TRBD2. There are 16 residues in the CDR3. Trimming cost V 6 bases and J 4 bases; bases outside gene matches: 11. CDR1 is SNHLY, CDR2 FYNNEI, per germline. CDR3 protein: CASSPLIAGIYNEQFF. The DNA for the CDR3 is TGTGCCAGCAGCCCCCTCATAGCGGGGATATACAATGAGCAGTTCTTC.

There are a few counts of this clonotype. V and J are TRBV4-1 and TRBJ1-2, with 7 bases fitting TRBD1. From germline, CDR1 is MGHRA and CDR2 YSYEKL. The CDR3 loop spans 12 amino acids. V shed 4 bases and J 6 bases; nucleotides not matched to a gene: 2. The chain's CDR3 is CASSLRGHGYTF. CDR3 bases: TGCGCCAGCAGCCTAAGGGGGCATGGCTACACCTTC.

This clonotype was counted a few times. The chain is built from TRBV14 and TRBJ2-3; D perhaps matches TRBD1 (5 bases). Germline V gene sequence: CDR1 SGHDN, CDR2 FVKESK. CDR3 length: 15 residues. The V end was cut by 4 bases, the J end by 0 bases, with 11 bases between. The CDR3, as DNA: TGTGCCAGCAGCCCACTCAGGGATAGCACAGATACGCAGTATTTT. Translating it yields CASSPLRDSTDTQYF.

This clonotype has more than one count but fewer than ten. The chain employs TRBV10-3 and TRBJ2-5; no definite D call. Germline V gene sequence: CDR1 ENHRY, CDR2 SYGVKD. This CDR3 has 11 residues. Trimming removed 10 bases from V and 5 bases from J, with 11 bases in between. CDR3 bases: TGTGCCACCAAACGAGGCGAGACCCAGTACTTC. Its protein is CATKRGETQYF.

This clonotype was recorded once. V gene TRBV5-5 combines with J gene TRBJ2-7, with a possible D match to TRBD2 (6 bases). The germline gives CDR1 SGHKS, CDR2 YYEKEE (reference sequence). V lost 4 bases and J lost 3, with 14 bases in between. The CDR3 consists of 14 residues. In DNA, the CDR3 is TGTGCCAGCAGCCGGGAGCACGGCTACTACGAGCAGTACTTC. Protein sequence: CASSREHGYYEQYF.

This clonotype was observed once. The chain recombines TRBV12-3 or TRBV12-4 with TRBJ2-1; no reliable D call. The CDR3 is 16 amino acids. Trimming shortened V by 6 bases and J by 6 bases, and 21 bases separated the two germline ends. This CDR3 is CASSPSRRSWGNEQFF. CDR3 DNA sequence: TGTGCCAGCAGCCCATCCCGCAGGAGTTGGGGCAATGAGCAGTTCTTC.

This clonotype occurred a few times. The rearrangement joins TRBV5-5 to TRBJ2-1, with 8 bases lining up with TRBD2. Trimming cost V 1 base and J 2 bases; bases outside gene matches: 11. Germline CDR1 SGHKS, CDR2 YYEKEE (reference sequence). The CDR3 sequence is 18 residues long. CDR3 region: CASSLLRGGPSTYNEQFF. The CDR3 DNA reads as TGTGCCAGCAGCTTGCTTCGCGGGGGGCCGTCCACCTACAATGAGCAGTTCTTC. The full variable domain, completed using reference TRBV5-5 and TRBJ2-1, is DAGVTQSPTHLIKTRGQQVTLRCSPISGHKSVSWYQQVLGQGPQFIFQYYEKEERGRGNFPDRFSARQFPNYSSELNVNALLLGDSALYLCASSLLRGGPSTYNEQFFGPGTRLTVL.

CDR3 DNA sequence: TGTGCCAGCCTTGGGCAGGGGGAGCTCGCTAACTATGGCTACACCTTC. This encodes CASLGQGELANYGYTF. The genes are TRBV6-1 and TRBJ1-2; 7 bases map to TRBD1. J was trimmed by 0 bases and V by 8 bases; bases with no gene match: 12. Germline CDR1 MNHNS, CDR2 SASEGT. The CDR3 length is 16 residues.

This chain joins TRBV7-8 and TRBJ2-7; 10 nucleotides match TRBD2. The ends lost 5 bases at V and 1 base at J; junction bases unmatched: 8. This CDR3 is built from 16 residues. The germline V gene encodes CDR1 SGHVS and CDR2 FQNEAQ. The DNA for the CDR3 is TGTGCCAGCAGCCCCCACTCTAGCGGGAGTTCCTACGAGCAGTACGTC. It specifies CASSPHSSGSSYEQYV.

The gene calls are TRBV12-3 or TRBV12-4 and TRBJ2-1; 8 bases fit TRBD1. The CDR3 sequence is 15 residues long. The ends lost 5 bases at V and 8 bases at J; junction bases unmatched: 11. CDR3 nucleotides: TGTGCCAGCAGTCCCCAGGGGGCCTTCGGGGATGAGCAGTTCTTC. Its translation is CASSPQGAFGDEQFF.

This clonotype was counted only a few times. J is TRBJ2-7 and V is TRBV5-1; possibly TRBD1 or TRBD2 for D (5 bases each). The CDR3 has 18 amino acids. V gave up 2 bases and J gave up 4 bases, with 25 bases separating them. Per the germline V gene, CDR1 is SGHRS and CDR2 is YFSETQ. The CDR3 sequence: CASSFLKKDGDRGYEQYF. CDR3 nucleotide sequence: TGCGCCAGCAGCTTCCTCAAGAAGGACGGGGATAGGGGATACGAGCAGTACTTC.

The chain employs TRBV5-1 and TRBJ2-3, with TRBD2 matching over 7 bases. This CDR3 has 16 residues. Germline-derived CDR1 and CDR2 are SGHRS and YFSETQ. The junction had 6 bases not matched to a gene; V was cut back by 0 bases and J by 2 bases. The CDR3 is CASSLVRGSNTDTQYF. CDR3 sequence (DNA): TGCGCCAGCAGCTTGGTTCGCGGGAGCAACACAGATACGCAGTATTTT.

There are a few counts of this clonotype. The chain uses TRBV12-3 or TRBV12-4 and TRBJ2-1, with 9 nucleotides matching TRBD1. CDR3 length: 15 amino acids. V lost 6 bases to trimming and J lost 5 bases; unmatched junction nucleotides: 8. The CDR3 region has the DNA TGTGCCAGCAGAGACACCGGGACAGGGAACAATGAGCAGTTCTTC. Amino acids: CASRDTGTGNNEQFF.

In its sample, this clonotype was seen a few times. The V gene is TRBV12-3 or TRBV12-4, the J gene TRBJ1-6; D remains ambiguous. This CDR3 region has 14 residues. Trimming shortened V by 5 bases and J by 9 bases, and 14 bases separated the two germline ends. The CDR3 spells CASSPAPGSSPLHF. The CDR3 nucleotides read TGTGCCAGCAGTCCGGCCCCTGGGAGTTCACCCCTCCACTTT.

CDR3 coding DNA: TGTGCCAGCAGCCCTACCGGGACCTGGGTCCAATTTAAGACCCAGTACTTC. Amino acids: CASSPTGTWVQFKTQYF. This chain connects TRBV7-6 to TRBJ2-5; D is tentatively TRBD1 or TRBD2 (5 bases each). V shed 5 bases and J shed 6 bases, with 25 bases lying between them. The CDR3 totals 17 residues. Germline lookup yields CDR1 SGHVS and CDR2 FNYEAQ.

This clonotype came up many times. The chain employs TRBV11-2 and TRBJ2-5; D possibly corresponds to TRBD1 (6 bases). Trimming removed 2 bases at V and 7 bases at J, with 14 bases between. Germline loops: CDR1 SGHAT, CDR2 FQNNGV. The CDR3 is 14 amino acids. CDR3 protein: CASSLSGGKGTQYF. In nucleotides, the CDR3 is TGTGCCAGCAGCTTAAGTGGGGGCAAGGGGACCCAGTACTTC.

This chain uses TRBV4-2 with TRBJ1-3; 7 bases agree with TRBD1. This CDR3 contains 18 residues. V shed 4 bases and J 2 bases; nucleotides not matched to a gene: 14. The V gene's germline CDR1 is LGHNA and CDR2 YNFKEQ. The CDR3 reads CASSRRTSGTDTGNTIYF. As DNA, the CDR3 is TGTGCCAGCAGCCGTCGGACGTCCGGGACAGACACTGGAAACACCATATATTTT.

This clonotype showed up just a few times. V and J are TRBV14 and TRBJ2-5, with D hard to call. The CDR3 spans 12 residues. Per the germline V gene, CDR1 is SGHDN and CDR2 is FVKESK. Trimming stripped 3 bases from V and 13 bases from J, with 15 bases between. The CDR3 DNA reads TGTGCCAGCAGCCATGGAAGTATACATGCGTACTTC. It yields the protein CASSHGSIHAYF.

The chain combines TRBV2 with TRBJ2-7; 8 bases are a match to TRBD1. V dropped 4 bases and J dropped 3; count of bases not matched to a gene: 5. CDR1 SNHLY and CDR2 FYNNEI come from the germline V gene. This CDR3 spans 14 amino acids. For the CDR3, the DNA is TGTGCCAGCAGTGGTTCACAGGGGGTCTACGAGCAGTACTTC. Encoded protein: CASSGSQGVYEQYF.

This clonotype was seen a few times. This chain's CDR3 is CASSLGSQGRDTQYF. CDR3 nucleotides: TGCGCCAGCAGCTTGGGTTCACAGGGGAGAGATACGCAGTATTTT. The rearrangement joins TRBV5-1 to TRBJ2-3; 7 bases are shared with TRBD1. This CDR3 has 15 amino acids. After removal of 0 bases from V and 5 bases from J, the junction contained 6 bases not matched to a gene. Germline-derived CDR1 and CDR2 are SGHRS and YFSETQ.

J is TRBJ2-1 and V is TRBV12-3 or TRBV12-4; D is unresolved. The CDR3 is 16 residues long. V lost 2 bases, J lost 2 bases, and 13 bases lay in between. The CDR3 DNA reads TGTGCCAGCAGTTTAAATTGGGCGCCGGCCTACAATGAGCAGTTCTTC. Encoded protein: CASSLNWAPAYNEQFF.

The CDR3 here is CASSSTGTGINIQYF. For the CDR3, the DNA is TGCGCCAGCAGCTCTACCGGGACAGGGATCAACATTCAGTACTTC. The chain employs TRBV5-1 and TRBJ2-4; TRBD1 aligns across 9 bases. The CDR3 runs to 15 residues. The J segment lost 7 bases and the V segment lost 3 bases, leaving 8 bases of the junction unmatched. The germline gives CDR1 SGHRS, CDR2 YFSETQ.

The chain is built from TRBV7-9 and TRBJ2-4; TRBD1 aligns across 9 bases. The V segment lost 3 bases and the J segment 2 bases; nucleotides outside the gene matches: 8. The CDR3 runs 17 residues. The V gene's germline CDR1 is SEHNR and CDR2 FQNEAQ (reference sequence). The chain's CDR3 is CASSFPDRGRTKNIQYF. Here the CDR3 DNA reads TGTGCCAGCAGCTTTCCGGACAGGGGAAGGACCAAAAACATTCAGTACTTC.